The present TCR beta chain was sequenced within a study of T cell repertoires in cytomegalovirus infection. MiXCR, applied by TCRdb to the reads, yields one record per CDR3 protein. The table includes some 350,000 distinct CDR3 sequences, 29% detected once. Of note for this clonotype: Its antigen is unidentified.

The receptor was derived from a human donor in good health (CMV status not recorded). Some clones in this sample may be carry-over from other donors' samples. The sequences come from cultured PBMCs, collected from culture after CMV antigen stimulation.

The CDR3 here is CASSFYSQGIRQETQYF. Here the CDR3 DNA reads TGTGCCAGCAGTTTCTATTCCCAGGGCATCCGCCAAGAGACCCAGTACTTC. This rearrangement joins TRBV28 to TRBJ2-5; tentatively, D is TRBD1 (5 bases). The CDR3 runs to 17 residues. V was pared by 3 bases and J by 1 base, with 18 bases between. Germline lookup yields CDR1 MDHEN and CDR2 SYDVKM.